The present TCR beta chain was sequenced within a study of post-analysis software for immune sequencing data. Study overall: Patients had relapsing-remitting, secondary progressive or progressive-relapsing multiple sclerosis; some lacked subtype. Broader study findings: Versus controls, multiple sclerosis patients showed significantly lower diversity (normalized Chao1). Batch-matched samples strongly co-clustered by F measure. TRBV5-6, TRBV5-1 and TRBV20-1 belonged to a set of roughly five TRBV segments that were more frequent in patients than controls.

This CDR3 comprises 15 residues. J gave up 10 bases and V 5 bases, and 14 bases lay outside the gene matches. This clonotype was found a few times. Its antigen is currently unknown. The TCR beta cDNA libraries contained unique molecular identifiers. There were about 1 to 10 million T cells, and about half a million cDNA molecules came from them. Using its own MiXCR run on the PCR reads, TCRdb lists one record per CDR3 protein. The sample shows about 540,000 distinct CDR3 sequences, around a third of them seen only once. Sequencing was performed on blood. The genes are TRBV12-3 or TRBV12-4 and TRBJ2-7, with 10 nucleotides matching TRBD2. The sequence came from a girl younger than 18 with multiple sclerosis. CDR3 DNA sequence: TGTGCCAGCAGTGAATCTAGCGGGGGACCTCTAGACCAGTACTTC. Its translation is CASSESSGGPLDQYF.